Sequencing of this T cell receptor beta chain was carried out in a study of vaccination and CD4 T cells after COVID-19 (dated by TCRdb to 2022 to 2024). Background on the whole study: SARS-CoV-2 positivity had been established in the convalescent patients by nasal swab PCR, and mild disease was recorded in several of these patients and severe disease in one. Six males and four females were included in the convalescent cohort, with two Hispanic individuals, seven Caucasians, two Asians and one multiracial person represented. Two doses of either the Pfizer-BioNTech BNT162b2 vaccine (n=8) or the Moderna mRNA-1273 vaccine (n=2) were administered to participants. Post-COVID blood samples were collected from convalescent patients a median of approximately 100 days after diagnosis, with a range of about 35 to 170 days. Post-vaccine blood samples were obtained a median of approximately 70 days after the second vaccine dose, with a range of roughly 14 to 241 days. The spike-specific CD4+ TCR repertoire was compared before and after mRNA vaccination in ten to eleven COVID-19 convalescent patients and several infection-naive healthy vaccine recipients. The study at large found these results: In convalescent patients, a median around 85% of post-vaccine SARS-CoV-2-reactive clones were detected only after vaccination, and vaccine-specific priming was suggested by this finding. Nearly all vaccine-specific clones in convalescent patients (304 of 307) were mono-reactive for SARS-CoV-2 spike rather than cross-reactive with common cold coronaviruses. Although the median number of SARS-CoV-2-reactive clonotypes went up from roughly 22 after infection to 35 to 40 after vaccination, the increase was not significant. The number of convalescent patients in the study was relatively small, and the study did not examine early timepoints following natural infection.

As for this clonotype: Its antigen is not yet known. No much larger clone is present one base from it, and per-base qualities are unavailable.

Library generation was performed with PCR. Data came from an Illumina iSeq 100. In the authors' own workflow: Non-productive sequences were removed, and CDR3s that did not start with C, did not end with F or W, or were shorter than 7 amino acids were discarded. CDR3 homology was assessed with Levenshtein distances (stringdist) and unrooted phylogenetic trees (ape) in R version 3.6.1. TCRdb reworked the public reads: Q25 trimming with fastp, MiXCR clone assembly, productive beta chains retained. A single entry per CDR3 protein holds the most common genes and DNA from its merged rows. The V and J calls here are based on TCRdb, not the publication. In all, the sample holds just under 20,000 distinct CDR3 sequences, and over 45% of those were seen once. The top ten clonotypes cover 1.1% of the sample. The convalescent patients' positive SARS-CoV-2 PCR tests were from March to December 2020, which was before the Alpha, Beta and Delta variants emerged in the United States. PBMCs were separated from whole blood using Ficoll-Paque Plus gradient centrifugation and then either used fresh or cryopreserved at -140C.

Based on the germline V gene, the CDR1 and CDR2 sequences are KGHSH and LQKENI. The CDR3 spans 14 residues, from the cysteine through the phenylalanine. Only the CDR3 DNA stays, 42 bases, in frame from base 1. V is cut back by 2 bases and J by 4 bases, with 1 base in the junction unmatched. The rearranged chain carries TRBV18 and TRBJ2-1, with TRBD2 matching 8 junction bases. The receptor's source is a human donor who had recovered from COVID-19. Source: CD4+ T cells from blood, taken after SARS-CoV-2 vaccination. The sequenced DNA: TGTGCCAGCTCACCAACGGGAGGGTACAATGAGCAGTTCTTC. This gives the protein CASSPTGGYNEQFF.